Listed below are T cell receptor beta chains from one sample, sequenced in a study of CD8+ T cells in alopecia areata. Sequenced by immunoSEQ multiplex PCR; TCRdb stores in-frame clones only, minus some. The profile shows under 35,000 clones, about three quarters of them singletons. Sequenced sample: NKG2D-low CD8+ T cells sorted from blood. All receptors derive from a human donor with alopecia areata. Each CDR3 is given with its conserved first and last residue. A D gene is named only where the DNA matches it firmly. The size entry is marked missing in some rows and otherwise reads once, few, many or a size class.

DNA: TGCGCCAGCAGCTTAGCGGGAGGAGAGTACAATGAGCAGTTCTTC
CDR3: CASSLAGGEYNEQFF
J: TRBJ2-1
size: .
V: TRBV5-1
D: TRBD2

DNA: TGCGCCAGCAGCTTGGGAAATGAGCAGTTCTTC
CDR3: CASSLGNEQFF
J: TRBJ2-1
size: .
V: TRBV5-1
D: .

DNA: TGTGCCAGCAGCCAAGTAGCGGGGGTCTCCTACAATGAGCAGTTCTTC
CDR3: CASSQVAGVSYNEQFF
J: TRBJ2-1
size: few
V: TRBV7-8
D: TRBD2

DNA: TGCGCCAGCAGTCAATCGCCCCCCCGCTCCTACGAGCAGTACTTC
CDR3: CASSQSPPRSYEQYF
J: TRBJ2-7
size: .
V: TRBV23-1
D: .

DNA: TGCGCCAGCAGCGACGGTGGAACAGGGAGGGACGAGCAGTACTTC
CDR3: CASSDGGTGRDEQYF
J: TRBJ2-7
size: .
V: TRBV5-1
D: .

DNA: TGCAGCGTTATCCCTGTGGGGGGGATCCACAATGAGCAGTTCTTC
CDR3: CSVIPVGGIHNEQFF
J: TRBJ2-1
size: .
V: TRBV29-1
D: TRBD2

DNA: TGCAGCGGTGTGACAGGGGACTATGGCTACACCTTC
CDR3: CSGVTGDYGYTF
J: TRBJ1-2
size: once
V: TRBV29-1
D: TRBD1

DNA: TGCGCCAGCAGTTTGCGACAGGGTTCAGACACTGAAGCTTTCTTT
CDR3: CASSLRQGSDTEAFF
J: TRBJ1-1
size: once
V: TRBV5-1
D: TRBD1

DNA: TGTGCCAGCAGGATGACAGGGAGCAATCAGCCCCAGCATTTT
CDR3: CASRMTGSNQPQHF
J: TRBJ1-5
size: .
V: TRBV6-5
D: TRBD1

DNA: TGTGCCAGCAGCTTGGGGGCCTACACAGATACGCAGTATTTT
CDR3: CASSLGAYTDTQYF
J: TRBJ2-3
size: .
V: TRBV5-6
D: .

DNA: TGTGCCAGCAGTTTAGTGGCAGGGGGCGTAGATACGCAGTATTTT
CDR3: CASSLVAGGVDTQYF
J: TRBJ2-3
size: .
V: TRBV27
D: TRBD1

DNA: TGTGCCAGCAGTTACTCAGAATCGACCATCAATGAGCAGTTCTTC
CDR3: CASSYSESTINEQFF
J: TRBJ2-1
size: .
V: TRBV6-5
D: .

DNA: TGTGCCAGCAGTGCACAGGGGACAGGGTGGGAGACCCAGTACTTC
CDR3: CASSAQGTGWETQYF
J: TRBJ2-5
size: .
V: TRBV27
D: TRBD1

DNA: TGTGCCAGCAGCGTAGGGTCAGCAAATCAGCCCCAGCATTTT
CDR3: CASSVGSANQPQHF
J: TRBJ1-5
size: .
V: TRBV9
D: .

DNA: TGTGCCAGCAGCCCTACAAGCTACAATGAGCAGTTCTTC
CDR3: CASSPTSYNEQFF
J: TRBJ2-1
size: few
V: TRBV7-9
D: .

DNA: TGTGCCAGCTCACCACCGGGACAGGGGTTAAATGAGCAGTTCTTC
CDR3: CASSPPGQGLNEQFF
J: TRBJ2-1
size: .
V: TRBV18
D: TRBD1

DNA: TGTGCCTGGAGTGTACCCTATAGCGGGCTCTACGAGCAGTACTTC
CDR3: CAWSVPYSGLYEQYF
J: TRBJ2-7
size: .
V: TRBV30
D: TRBD2

DNA: TGTGCCAGCAGTTACTCGTCGGAGGGAAGCAATGAGCAGTTCTTC
CDR3: CASSYSSEGSNEQFF
J: TRBJ2-1
size: .
V: TRBV6-5
D: .

DNA: TGCAGCGTTACCGAGGGCACCGGGGAGCTGTTTTTT
CDR3: CSVTEGTGELFF
J: TRBJ2-2
size: .
V: TRBV29-1
D: .

DNA: TGCGCCAGCAGCAACCGACATACAACTAATGAAAAACTGTTTTTT
CDR3: CASSNRHTTNEKLFF
J: TRBJ1-4
size: .
V: TRBV4-3
D: .

DNA: TGTGCCAGCAGCGTAGAGGATAATGAGCAGTTCTTC
CDR3: CASSVEDNEQFF
J: TRBJ2-1
size: .
V: TRBV13
D: .

DNA: TGTGCCAGCTCACCAAGCGGGAGTAGGGGCACAGATACGCAGTATTTT
CDR3: CASSPSGSRGTDTQYF
J: TRBJ2-3
size: few
V: TRBV18
D: TRBD2

DNA: TGTGCCAGCTACGCCGACGGAAACTCCTACAATGAGCAGTTCTTC
CDR3: CASYADGNSYNEQFF
J: TRBJ2-1
size: .
V: TRBV27
D: .

DNA: TGTGCCAGCAGTTCTGGGGACACAGATACGCAGTATTTT
CDR3: CASSSGDTDTQYF
J: TRBJ2-3
size: .
V: TRBV6-6
D: .

DNA: TGTGCCAGCAGGGACGGGACAGGGACCTCCTACGAGCAGTACTTC
CDR3: CASRDGTGTSYEQYF
J: TRBJ2-7
size: .
V: TRBV7-9
D: TRBD1

DNA: TGCGCCAGCAGCCAAGCCCCCCCAGGGACAGGGGACGAGCAGTACTTC
CDR3: CASSQAPPGTGDEQYF
J: TRBJ2-7
size: .
V: TRBV4-1
D: TRBD1

DNA: TGTGCCAGCAGCCCCAATCCAAACTACGAGCAGTACTTC
CDR3: CASSPNPNYEQYF
J: TRBJ2-7
size: .
V: TRBV5-4
D: .

DNA: TGCGCCAGCAGCCAAGATGCGGGAGGGTGGTACGAGCAGTACTTC
CDR3: CASSQDAGGWYEQYF
J: TRBJ2-7
size: .
V: TRBV4-1
D: TRBD2

DNA: TGCAGCGTGATGGGGGGGACCTTCACAGATACGCAGTATTTT
CDR3: CSVMGGTFTDTQYF
J: TRBJ2-3
size: .
V: TRBV29-1
D: TRBD2

DNA: TGTGCCAGCAGTCCCAGGCCCCGAGATCAGCCCCAGCATTTT
CDR3: CASSPRPRDQPQHF
J: TRBJ1-5
size: .
V: TRBV28
D: .

DNA: TGTGCCAGCAGTTTATCGTGGCAAGATGCTTTCTATGGCTACACCTTC
CDR3: CASSLSWQDAFYGYTF
J: TRBJ1-2
size: many
V: TRBV27
D: .

DNA: TGTGCCAGCAGTCCGGACCAATATCCCTACGAGCAGTACTTC
CDR3: CASSPDQYPYEQYF
J: TRBJ2-7
size: .
V: TRBV27
D: .

DNA: TGTGCCAGCAGCATCGACGCCAAAAACATTCAGTACTTC
CDR3: CASSIDAKNIQYF
J: TRBJ2-4
size: .
V: TRBV7-4
D: .

DNA: TGCAGCGTCCGACTAGCGGGAGTCTACGAGCAGTACTTC
CDR3: CSVRLAGVYEQYF
J: TRBJ2-7
size: .
V: TRBV29-1
D: TRBD2

DNA: TGTGCCAGCAGTGGACAGGGTTTGTTCGGCTACACCTTC
CDR3: CASSGQGLFGYTF
J: TRBJ1-2
size: .
V: TRBV25-1
D: TRBD1

DNA: TGCAGCGTTGAAGTCATATTGACGGATTGGGAGACCCAGTACTTC
CDR3: CSVEVILTDWETQYF
J: TRBJ2-5
size: .
V: TRBV29-1
D: .

DNA: TGCAGCGTCGAAGGCGGGCTCTCCTACGAGCAGTACTTC
CDR3: CSVEGGLSYEQYF
J: TRBJ2-7
size: .
V: TRBV29-1
D: .

DNA: TGCAGCGTGACAGGGATCTACGAGCAGTACTTC
CDR3: CSVTGIYEQYF
J: TRBJ2-7
size: .
V: TRBV29-1
D: TRBD1

DNA: TGTGCCAGCACCCTGGGACAGGGCTCCTACAATGAGCAGTTCTTC
CDR3: CASTLGQGSYNEQFF
J: TRBJ2-1
size: .
V: TRBV6-5
D: TRBD1

DNA: TGTGCCAGCAGTCCGCCGTCCCAGGGCTACGAGCAGTACTTC
CDR3: CASSPPSQGYEQYF
J: TRBJ2-7
size: .
V: TRBV27
D: .

DNA: TGTGCCAGCAGCTTGTGGACAGCTGGGGAGTACGAGCAGTACTTC
CDR3: CASSLWTAGEYEQYF
J: TRBJ2-7
size: .
V: TRBV7-2
D: .

DNA: TGTGCCAGCAGTTTAGACAGAAATCAGCCCCAGCATTTT
CDR3: CASSLDRNQPQHF
J: TRBJ1-5
size: .
V: TRBV27
D: .

DNA: TGTGCCAGCAGCCCCATTCAAGCCGTCAACGTCCTGACTTTC
CDR3: CASSPIQAVNVLTF
J: TRBJ2-6
size: .
V: TRBV13
D: .

DNA: TGCAGCGTTGAGTTGTCTTTGTTTCCGGCAGTTACTTTCACAGATACGCAGTATTTT
CDR3: CSVELSLFPAVTFTDTQYF
J: TRBJ2-3
size: .
V: TRBV29-1
D: .

DNA: TGTGCCAGCAGTACTAGCGGGCGTACCTACGAGCAGTACTTC
CDR3: CASSTSGRTYEQYF
J: TRBJ2-7
size: .
V: TRBV5-6
D: TRBD2

DNA: TGTGCCAGCAGCGGAAAGGACGGGAACTCCTACGAGCAGTACTTC
CDR3: CASSGKDGNSYEQYF
J: TRBJ2-7
size: .
V: TRBV5-6
D: .

DNA: TGTGCCAGTCAGAAGCTGATTCAAGAGACCCAGTACTTC
CDR3: CASQKLIQETQYF
J: TRBJ2-5
size: .
V: TRBV2
D: .